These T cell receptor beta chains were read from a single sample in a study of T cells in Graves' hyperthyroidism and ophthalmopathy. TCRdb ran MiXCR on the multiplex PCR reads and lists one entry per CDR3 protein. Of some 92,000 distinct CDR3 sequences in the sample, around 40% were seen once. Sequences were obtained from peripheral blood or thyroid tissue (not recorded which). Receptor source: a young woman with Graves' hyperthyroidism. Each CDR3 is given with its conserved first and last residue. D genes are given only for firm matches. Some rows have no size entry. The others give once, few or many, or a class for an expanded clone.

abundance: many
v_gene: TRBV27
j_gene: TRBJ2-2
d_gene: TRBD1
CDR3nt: TGTGCCAGCACCGATGGACAGGCGAACACCGGGGAGCTGTTTTTT
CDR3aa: CASTDGQANTGELFF

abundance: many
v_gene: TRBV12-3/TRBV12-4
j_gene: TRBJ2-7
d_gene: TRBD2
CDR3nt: TGTGCCAGCAGTTTACTAGCGGCTCTCGAGCAGTACTTC
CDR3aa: CASSLLAALEQYF

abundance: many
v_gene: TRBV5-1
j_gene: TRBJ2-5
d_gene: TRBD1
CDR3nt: TGCGCCAGCAGCGTTGACAGGGGAGAAGAGACCCAGTACTTC
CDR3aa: CASSVDRGEETQYF

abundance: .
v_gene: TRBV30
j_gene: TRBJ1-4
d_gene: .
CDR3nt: TGTGCCTGGAGCCGGGACACCGTGGTTGCAAAACCGTTTTTT
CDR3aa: CAWSRDTVVAKPFF

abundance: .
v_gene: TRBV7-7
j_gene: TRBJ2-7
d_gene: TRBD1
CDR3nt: TGTGCTAGCAGCCCCTCCGTCGCAGGGGGAATCTTGAATTACGAGCAGTACTTC
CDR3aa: CASSPSVAGGILNYEQYF

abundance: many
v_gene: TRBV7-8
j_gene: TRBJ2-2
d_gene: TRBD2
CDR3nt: TGTGCCAGCAGCCAATTAGGTGCGGGAGGGCCCGGATTCAGATCCGGGGAGCTGTTTTTT
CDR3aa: CASSQLGAGGPGFRSGELFF

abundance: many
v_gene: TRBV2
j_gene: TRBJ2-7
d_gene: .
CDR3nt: TGTGCCAGCAACTGGGGGCAAAACTTCTACGAGCAGTACTTC
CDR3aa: CASNWGQNFYEQYF

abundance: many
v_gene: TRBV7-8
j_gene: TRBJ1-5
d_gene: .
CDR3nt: TGTGCCAGCAGCTTAGAAGGTGGGCCCCAGCATTTT
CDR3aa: CASSLEGGPQHF

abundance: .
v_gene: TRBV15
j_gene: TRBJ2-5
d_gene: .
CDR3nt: TGTGCCACCAGCAGTTTCAGCGGGCTAGCAGAGACCCAGTACTTC
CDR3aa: CATSSFSGLAETQYF

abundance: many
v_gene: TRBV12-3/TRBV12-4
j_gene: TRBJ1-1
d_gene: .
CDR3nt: TGTGCCAGCAGAACCGACAGGCACACTGAAGCTTTCTTT
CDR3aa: CASRTDRHTEAFF

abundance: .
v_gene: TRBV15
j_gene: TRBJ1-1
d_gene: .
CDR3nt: TGTGCCACCAGCAGGGAACAGTTCGCTGAAGCTTTCTTT
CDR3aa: CATSREQFAEAFF

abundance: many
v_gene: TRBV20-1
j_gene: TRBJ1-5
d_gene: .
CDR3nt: TGCAGTGCTAGCGACGGAGAGCCTTATAGCAATCAGCCCCAGCATTTT
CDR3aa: CSASDGEPYSNQPQHF

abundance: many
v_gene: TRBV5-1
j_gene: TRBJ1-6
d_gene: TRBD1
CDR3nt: TGCGCCAGCAGCTCCCAAACAGGGGTCAATTCACCCCTCCACTTT
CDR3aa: CASSSQTGVNSPLHF

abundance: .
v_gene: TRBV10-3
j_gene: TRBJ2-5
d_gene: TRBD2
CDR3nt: TGTGCCGTCGGGACTAGCGGGAGTAGAGAGACTCAGTACTTC
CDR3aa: CAVGTSGSRETQYF

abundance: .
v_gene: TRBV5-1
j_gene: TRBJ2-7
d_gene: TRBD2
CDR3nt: TGCGCCAGCAGCTTGGAGGGACTAGCGGGAGCCTACGAGCAGTACTTC
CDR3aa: CASSLEGLAGAYEQYF

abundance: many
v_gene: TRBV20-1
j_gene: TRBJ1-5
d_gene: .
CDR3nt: TGCAGTGCTAGCCCCGGAGGGAATAATCAGCCCCAGCATTTT
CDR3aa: CSASPGGNNQPQHF

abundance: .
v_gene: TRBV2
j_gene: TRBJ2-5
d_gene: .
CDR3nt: TGTGCCAGCGTGCAGGGGGAGACCCAGTACTTC
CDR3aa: CASVQGETQYF

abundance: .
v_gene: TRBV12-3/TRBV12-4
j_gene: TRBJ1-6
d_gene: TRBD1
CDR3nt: TGTTCCAGCAGTAAACAGACAGGGAAAGGTTCACCCCTCCACTTT
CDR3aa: CSSSKQTGKGSPLHF

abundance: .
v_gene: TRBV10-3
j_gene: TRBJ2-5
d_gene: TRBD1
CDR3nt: TGTGCCACACCGGGACAGGGAGAAGAGACCCAGTACTTC
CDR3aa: CATPGQGEETQYF

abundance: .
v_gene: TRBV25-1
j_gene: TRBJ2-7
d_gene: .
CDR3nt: TGTGCCAGCAGACTAGCACTCTCGTCCGAGCAGCACTTC
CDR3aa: CASRLALSSEQHF

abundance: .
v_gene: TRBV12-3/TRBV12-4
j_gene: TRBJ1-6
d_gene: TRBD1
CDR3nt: TGTGCCAGCACCCCCGGGACAGGGGATTCACCCCTCCACTTT
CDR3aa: CASTPGTGDSPLHF

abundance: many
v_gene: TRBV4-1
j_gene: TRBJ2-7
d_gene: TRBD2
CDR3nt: TGCGCCAGCAGCCATGGGACTAGCGGGCTCTACGAGCAGTACTTC
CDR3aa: CASSHGTSGLYEQYF

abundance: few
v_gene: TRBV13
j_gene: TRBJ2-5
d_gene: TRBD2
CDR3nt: TGTGCCAGCAGCCCGGGGGGAGGGAGGCCCTTTCAAGAGACCCAGTACTTC
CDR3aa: CASSPGGGRPFQETQYF

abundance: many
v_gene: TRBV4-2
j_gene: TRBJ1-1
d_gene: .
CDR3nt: TGTGCCAGCAGCCAAGGACAGGTCATGAACACTGAAGCTTTCTTT
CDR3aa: CASSQGQVMNTEAFF

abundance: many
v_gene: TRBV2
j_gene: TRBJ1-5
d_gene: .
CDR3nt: TGTGCCAGCAGTGCCATCCGGGACACAATTCCCCAGCATTTT
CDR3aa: CASSAIRDTIPQHF

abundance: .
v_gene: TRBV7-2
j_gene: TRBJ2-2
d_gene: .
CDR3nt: TGTGCCAGCAGGCGGGCCGCGGGACAGCGGAACACCGGGGAGCTGTTTTTT
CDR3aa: CASRRAAGQRNTGELFF

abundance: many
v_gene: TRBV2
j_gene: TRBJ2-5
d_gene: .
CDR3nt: TGTGCCAGCAGCGCCACGGGGGATCTAAGGAGGGAGACCCAGTACTTC
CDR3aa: CASSATGDLRRETQYF

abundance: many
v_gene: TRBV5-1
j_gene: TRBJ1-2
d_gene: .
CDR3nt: TGCGCCAGCAGCGGAGAGAACTATGGCTACACCTTC
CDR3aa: CASSGENYGYTF

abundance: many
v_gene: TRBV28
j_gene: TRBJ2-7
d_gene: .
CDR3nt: TGTGCCAGCAGTTCGAACAGACTTCCCTACGAGCAGTACTTC
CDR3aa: CASSSNRLPYEQYF

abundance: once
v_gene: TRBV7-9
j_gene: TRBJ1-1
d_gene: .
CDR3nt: TGCGCCAGCAGCCAATTAGGGACTGACACTGAAGCTTTCTTT
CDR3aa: CASSQLGTDTEAFF

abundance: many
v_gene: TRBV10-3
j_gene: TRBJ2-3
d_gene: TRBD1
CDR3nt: TGTGCCATAGGGATGCGGGACAGGGAATTGTATTTT
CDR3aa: CAIGMRDRELYF

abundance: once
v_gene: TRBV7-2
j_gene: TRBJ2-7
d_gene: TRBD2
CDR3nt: TGTGCCAGCAGCCGCCAGACCGGGACTAGCGCCAGCTACGAGCAGTACTTC
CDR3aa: CASSRQTGTSASYEQYF

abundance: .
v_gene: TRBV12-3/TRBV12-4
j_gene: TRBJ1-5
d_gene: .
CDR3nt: TGTGCCAGCAGTTTTGGGGCAGGTAAGGATCAGCCCCAGCATTTT
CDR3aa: CASSFGAGKDQPQHF

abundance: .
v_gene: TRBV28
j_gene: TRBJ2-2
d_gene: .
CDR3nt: TGTGCCAGCAGTTTAAAGGGGCTGGGCACCGGGGGGCTGTTTTTT
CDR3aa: CASSLKGLGTGGLFF

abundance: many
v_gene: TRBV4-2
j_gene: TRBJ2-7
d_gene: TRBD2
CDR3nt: TGTGCCAGCAGCCGAGACTCGCGGGGGTACGAGCAGTACTTC
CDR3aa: CASSRDSRGYEQYF

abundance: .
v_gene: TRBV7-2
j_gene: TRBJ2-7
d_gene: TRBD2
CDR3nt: TGTGCCTGCGCGGGAGTAGCGGTCTACGAGCAGTACTTC
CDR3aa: CACAGVAVYEQYF

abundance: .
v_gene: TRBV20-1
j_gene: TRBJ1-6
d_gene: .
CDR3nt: TGCAGTGCTAGTCGCGGGCAAGGGAATTCACCCCTCCACTTT
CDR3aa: CSASRGQGNSPLHF

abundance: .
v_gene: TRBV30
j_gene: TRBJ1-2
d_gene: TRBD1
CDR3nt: TGTGCCTGGAGCCCAGGGGGAATCTATGGCTACACCTTC
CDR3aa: CAWSPGGIYGYTF

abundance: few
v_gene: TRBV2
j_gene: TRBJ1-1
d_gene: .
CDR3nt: TGTGCCAGCGAGGGGGGGGGGACTGAAGCTTTCTTT
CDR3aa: CASEGGGTEAFF

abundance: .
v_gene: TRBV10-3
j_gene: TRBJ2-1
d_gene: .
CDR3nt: TGTGCCATCAGTAGAGGGTTGGGGGTCAATGAGCAGTTCTTC
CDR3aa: CAISRGLGVNEQFF